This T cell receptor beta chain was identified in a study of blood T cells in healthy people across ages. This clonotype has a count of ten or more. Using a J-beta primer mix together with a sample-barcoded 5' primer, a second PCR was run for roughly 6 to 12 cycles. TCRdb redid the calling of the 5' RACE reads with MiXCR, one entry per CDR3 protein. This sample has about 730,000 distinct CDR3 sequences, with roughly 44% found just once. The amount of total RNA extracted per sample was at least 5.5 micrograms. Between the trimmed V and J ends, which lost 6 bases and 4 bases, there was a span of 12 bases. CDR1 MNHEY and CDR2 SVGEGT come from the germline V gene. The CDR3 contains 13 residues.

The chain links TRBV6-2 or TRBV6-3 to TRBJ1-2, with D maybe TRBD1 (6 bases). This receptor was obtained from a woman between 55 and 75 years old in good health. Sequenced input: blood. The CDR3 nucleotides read TGTGCCAGCAGCCATGGGGACACCTATGGCTACACCTTC. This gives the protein CASSHGDTYGYTF.